The 30 T cell receptor beta chains reported below all come from one sample, sequenced in a study of blood T cell repertoires in COVID-19. Some clones are missing from TCRdb's copy, which holds only in-frame ones; the method was immunoSEQ multiplex PCR. The sample shows tens of thousands of clones, over 75% of them seen only once. The sample taken for sequencing was peripheral blood. The source of these receptors is a woman at least 80 years old with acute or convalescent COVID-19.

V is TRBV5-4 and J is TRBJ2-7, with D perhaps TRBD1 (6 bases). Germline CDR1 reads SGHNT; CDR2 reads YYREEE (reference sequence). Trimming took off 2 bases at V and 6 bases at J, with 18 bases between the two ends. The CDR3 is 15 residues long. Written as DNA, the CDR3 is TGTGCCAGCAGCTTCTCGGGCAGGGGAGTTTCCGAGCAGTACTTC. It yields the protein CASSFSGRGVSEQYF.

CDR3 nucleotides: TGTGCCAGCTTTGGACAGGGATCGTACGGGGAGCTGTTTTTT. This encodes CASFGQGSYGELFF. The rearrangement joins TRBV2 to TRBJ2-2; TRBD1 aligns across 8 bases. The CDR3 runs to 14 residues. J was trimmed by 7 bases and V by 8 bases; bases with no gene match: 9. The germline CDR1 and CDR2 sequences are SNHLY and FYNNEI. The full variable domain, rest sourced from reference TRBV2 and TRBJ2-2, is EPEVTQTPSHQVTQMGQEVILRCVPISNHLYFYWYRQILGQKVEFLVSFYNNEISEKSEIFDDQFSVERPDGSNFTLKIRSTKLEDSAMYFCASFGQGSYGELFFGEGSRLTVL.

The chain combines TRBV2 with TRBJ2-2, with TRBD2 matching over 13 bases. The CDR3 is 17 amino acids. J lost 1 base, V lost 7 bases, and 6 bases had no gene match. The germline V gene encodes CDR1 SNHLY and CDR2 FYNNEI. The CDR3 is CASKSTSGGRNTGELFF. In DNA, the CDR3 is TGTGCCAGCAAGTCGACTAGCGGGGGGCGGAACACCGGGGAGCTGTTTTTT.

The chain has TRBV30 and TRBJ1-1, with D perhaps matching TRBD1 (6 bases). Per the germline V gene, CDR1 is GTSNPN and CDR2 is SVGIG (reference sequence). V gave up 5 bases and J gave up 0 bases, with 22 bases separating them. The CDR3 extends over 17 amino acids. CDR3 amino acids: CAWVAVGGQRMNTEAFF. The CDR3 nucleotides are TGTGCCTGGGTGGCGGTCGGGGGGCAAAGGATGAACACTGAAGCTTTCTTT.

The chain is built from TRBV7-8 and TRBJ1-2; D perhaps matches TRBD1 (6 bases). Germline V gene sequence: CDR1 SGHVS, CDR2 FQNEAQ. This CDR3 is 16 amino acids long. The V and J ends lost 4 bases and 8 bases respectively, with 23 bases between them. Written as DNA, the CDR3 is TGTGCCAGCAGCTCATCCGGGACAAAGAATTTATACGGCTACACCTTC. Translated, it gives CASSSSGTKNLYGYTF. Variable domain in full (rest from reference TRBV7-8 and TRBJ1-2): GAGVSQSPRYKVAKRGQDVALRCDPISGHVSLFWYQQALGQGPEFLTYFQNEAQLDKSGLPSDRFFAERPEGSVSTLKIQRTQQEDSAVYLCASSSSGTKNLYGYTFGSGTRLTVV.

The gene calls are TRBV28 and TRBJ1-5; 7 bases fit TRBD1. Trimming took 3 bases from V and 4 from J; bases not matched to a gene: 6. Looked up from germline, CDR1 is MDHEN and CDR2 is SYDVKM. The CDR3 consists of 15 residues. The CDR3 loop is CASSFQDRINQPQHF. CDR3 sequence (DNA): TGTGCCAGCAGTTTTCAGGACAGGATAAATCAGCCCCAGCATTTT.

CDR3 region: CAISEAASDTQYF. CDR3 DNA sequence: TGTGCCATCAGTGAAGCGGCGTCAGATACGCAGTATTTT. The chain employs TRBV10-3 and TRBJ2-3; D perhaps matches TRBD2 (5 bases). The CDR3 has 13 amino acids. V lost 3 bases and J lost 4, with 8 bases in between. CDR1 is ENHRY, CDR2 SYGVKD, per germline.

The chain carries TRBV19 and TRBJ2-5; 7 bases fit TRBD2. The CDR3 covers 14 residues. The ends lost 6 bases at V and 5 bases at J; junction bases unmatched: 9. CDR1 is LNHDA, CDR2 SQIVND, per germline (reference sequence). The CDR3 sequence is CASRRTGGGETQYF. The DNA for the CDR3 is TGTGCCAGTAGACGTACGGGGGGTGGGGAGACCCAGTACTTC.

This rearrangement joins TRBV5-1 to TRBJ2-7; 10 bases map to TRBD1. V gave up 3 bases and J gave up 3 bases; unmatched junction bases: 6. The CDR3 consists of 15 residues. Germline CDR1 reads SGHRS; CDR2 reads YFSETQ. CDR3 amino acids: CASSWGTGDFYEQYF. CDR3 DNA: TGCGCCAGCAGCTGGGGGACAGGGGATTTCTACGAGCAGTACTTC.

This clone occurred once. The rearrangement uses TRBV18 and TRBJ2-7; 9 bases map to TRBD1. J lost 7 bases, V lost 3 bases, and 16 bases had no gene match. CDR3 length equals 17 residues. CDR1 and CDR2 (germline): KGHSH, LQKENI. CDR3 DNA sequence: TGTGCCAGCTCACCTCAGGGACAGGGAAGCGGTAAGAGTGAGCAGTACTTC. Its protein is CASSPQGQGSGKSEQYF.

The V gene is TRBV6-5, the J gene TRBJ2-1, with TRBD1 matching 8 bases. J gave up 3 bases and V 4 bases, and 5 bases lay outside the gene matches. Germline-derived CDR1 and CDR2 are MNHEY and SVGAGI. The length of the CDR3 is 15 residues. CDR3 region: CASSSGGVNYNEQFF. CDR3 nucleotides: TGTGCCAGCAGTTCAGGGGGCGTAAACTACAATGAGCAGTTCTTC.

CDR3 in DNA: TGTGCCAGTAGTATTACCGGCCGGGAGTCCTACGAGCAGTACTTC. Its protein is CASSITGRESYEQYF. The rearrangement uses TRBV19 and TRBJ2-7, with D possibly being TRBD2 (6 bases). The germline V gene encodes CDR1 LNHDA and CDR2 SQIVND (reference sequence). The CDR3 runs to 15 residues. V shed 3 bases and J shed 1 base, with 13 bases lying between them.

This rearrangement joins TRBV5-1 to TRBJ2-3, with 8 nucleotides matching TRBD2. V gave up 0 bases and J gave up 2 bases; unmatched junction bases: 11. This CDR3 region has 18 residues. Germline CDR1 is SGHRS and CDR2 is YFSETQ. The CDR3 DNA reads TGCGCCAGCAGCTTGGCGAGTCGCGCGGGGGGCTCCACAGATACGCAGTATTTT. It translates to CASSLASRAGGSTDTQYF.

The J gene is TRBJ2-1, the V gene TRBV7-9; 10 nucleotides line up with TRBD2. J gave up 7 bases and V 4 bases, and 4 bases lay outside the gene matches. There are 14 residues in the CDR3. Germline V gene sequence: CDR1 SEHNR, CDR2 FQNEAQ (reference sequence). CDR3 sequence reads: CASSSLAGFNEQFF. As DNA, the CDR3 is TGTGCCAGCAGCTCACTAGCGGGATTTAATGAGCAGTTCTTC.

In this sample, this clone turned up a few times. In DNA form, the CDR3 reads TGCAGTGCTAGTGGAATAGCGGGGGGCCCTGATTGGGCCCAGTACTTC. Translating gives CSASGIAGGPDWAQYF. The genes are TRBV20-1 and TRBJ2-7; 10 positions match TRBD2. Germline V CDR1 and CDR2: DFQATT, SNEGSKA (reference sequence). The J segment lost 10 bases and the V segment lost 3 bases, leaving 18 bases of the junction unmatched. The CDR3 has 16 amino acids.

The J gene is TRBJ1-1, the V gene TRBV6-2 or TRBV6-3; D is ambiguous. The CDR3 covers 13 residues. V was trimmed by 4 bases and J by 3 bases, leaving 9 bases between them. In germline, CDR1 is MNHEY, CDR2 SVGEGT. Here the CDR3 reads CASSFFVDTEAFF. In DNA form, the CDR3 reads TGTGCCAGCAGTTTTTTCGTAGACACTGAAGCTTTCTTT.

The J gene is TRBJ2-7, the V gene TRBV28, with 11 bases identical to TRBD1. Germline V gene data show CDR1 as MDHEN and CDR2 as SYDVKM. This CDR3 is built from 19 residues. The junction had 19 bases not matched to a gene; V was cut back by 7 bases and J by 2 bases. CDR3 sequence reads: CASKQKGWIPGQGAYEQYF. The CDR3 coding sequence is TGTGCCAGCAAGCAGAAGGGGTGGATTCCGGGACAGGGGGCCTACGAGCAGTACTTC. Variable domain in full (rest from reference TRBV28 and TRBJ2-7): DVKVTQSSRYLVKRTGEKVFLECVQDMDHENMFWYRQDPGLGLRLIYFSYDVKMKEKGDIPEGYSVSREKKERFSLILESASTNQTSMYLCASKQKGWIPGQGAYEQYFGPGTRLTVT.

The CDR3 spells CASSLDRGAGNTIYF. CDR3 in DNA: TGCGCCAGCAGCTTGGACAGGGGCGCAGGAAACACCATATATTTT. This chain joins TRBV5-1 and TRBJ1-3; 7 bases match TRBD1. V gave up 0 bases and J gave up 4 bases; unmatched junction bases: 4. Germline CDR1 SGHRS, CDR2 YFSETQ. The CDR3 has 15 amino acids.

The J gene is TRBJ2-7, the V gene TRBV5-1; 7 bases are a match to TRBD1. Losses at the gene ends were 0 bases for V and 5 bases for J; bases not matched to a gene: 5. Looked up from germline, CDR1 is SGHRS and CDR2 is YFSETQ. The CDR3 spans 14 residues. The chain's CDR3 is CASSLGQGIHEQYF. The CDR3 DNA follows: TGCGCCAGCAGCTTGGGACAGGGCATCCACGAGCAGTACTTC. The full variable domain, with the rest looked up from reference TRBV5-1 and TRBJ2-7, is KAGVTQTPRYLIKTRGQQVTLSCSPISGHRSVSWYQQTPGQGLQFLFEYFSETQRNKGNFPGRFSGRQFSNSRSEMNVSTLELGDSALYLCASSLGQGIHEQYFGPGTRLTVT.

The J gene is TRBJ2-7, the V gene TRBV19, with D tentatively TRBD1 (6 bases). Deletions cut 1 base from V and 6 bases from J, with 16 bases between. The germline V gene encodes CDR1 LNHDA and CDR2 SQIVND (reference sequence). This CDR3 contains 15 residues. The CDR3 DNA sequence: TGTGCCAGTAGTATAGTGGGTACAGGGCAGCGCGAGCAGTACTTC. It codes for CASSIVGTGQREQYF. The variable domain in full, with the rest retrieved from reference TRBV19 and TRBJ2-7, is DGGITQSPKYLFRKEGQNVTLSCEQNLNHDAMYWYRQDPGQGLRLIYYSQIVNDFQKGDIAEGYSVSREKKESFPLTVTSAQKNPTAFYLCASSIVGTGQREQYFGPGTRLTVT.

V gene TRBV27 combines with J gene TRBJ2-7; D perhaps matches TRBD2 (5 bases). Trimming removed 6 bases at V and 2 bases at J, with 11 bases between. Per the germline V gene, CDR1 is MNHEY and CDR2 is SMNVEV (reference sequence). The CDR3 spans 13 residues. Here the CDR3 reads CASSLGLPYEQYF. The CDR3 nucleotides read TGTGCCAGCAGCCTTGGACTCCCCTACGAGCAGTACTTC.

This clone came up once. This chain connects TRBV7-2 to TRBJ2-7, with D possibly TRBD2 on 5 matching bases. Per germline, CDR1 SGHTA and CDR2 FQGNSA. V was clipped by 5 bases and J by 7 bases, with 21 bases between them. The length of the CDR3 is 15 residues. The CDR3 sequence: CASSPGIALLFEQYF. The CDR3 DNA reads as TGTGCCAGCAGCCCCGGGATAGCGCTCCTTTTTGAGCAGTACTTC.

V usage is TRBV27 and J usage is TRBJ2-1, with TRBD1 as a possible D gene (5 bases). Germline V gene sequence: CDR1 MNHEY, CDR2 SMNVEV (reference sequence). This CDR3 is 13 amino acids long. V dropped 2 bases and J dropped 4 bases, with 6 bases sitting between them. CDR3 in DNA: TGTGCCAGCAGTTTAAGGGGTTACAATGAGCAGTTCTTC. It yields the protein CASSLRGYNEQFF.

V is TRBV7-9 and J is TRBJ2-3, with 14 bases that match TRBD2. Germline V gene data show CDR1 as SEHNR and CDR2 as FQNEAQ (reference sequence). V was clipped by 8 bases and J by 4 bases; unmatched bases: 11. The CDR3 runs 17 residues. The CDR3 sequence is CASGKAGTSGGADTQYF. The CDR3 nucleotides read TGTGCCAGCGGGAAGGCCGGGACTAGCGGGGGCGCAGATACGCAGTATTTT.

V usage is TRBV18 and J usage is TRBJ2-1; tentatively, D is TRBD1 (7 bases). V was cut by 3 bases and J by 2 bases, with 20 bases left in between. The CDR3 consists of 18 residues. CDR1 KGHSH and CDR2 LQKENI come from the germline V gene. Here the CDR3 DNA reads TGTGCCAGCTCACCCGCCGCGGGACAGCCGACAACCTACAATGAGCAGTTCTTC. Residues: CASSPAAGQPTTYNEQFF.

The V and J genes are TRBV5-6 and TRBJ2-3; no definite D call. With 0 bases removed from V and 1 base from J, the gap between germline ends came to 6 bases. This CDR3 has 14 residues. Per germline, CDR1 SGHDT and CDR2 YYEEEE. The CDR3 DNA is TGTGCCAGCAGCTTGGAAAGAGGCACAGATACGCAGTATTTT. Protein product: CASSLERGTDTQYF.

The chain recombines TRBV19 with TRBJ1-2, with D possibly matching TRBD1 (6 bases). The CDR3 has 18 amino acids. Trimming stripped 0 bases from V and 0 bases from J, with 17 bases between. Looked up from germline, CDR1 is LNHDA and CDR2 is SQIVND (reference sequence). The CDR3 bases are TGTGCCAGTAGTATAGACCGGACAGTAGATGAGCCTAACTATGGCTACACCTTC. Amino acids: CASSIDRTVDEPNYGYTF.

V is TRBV27 and J is TRBJ1-2; D might be TRBD1 (6 bases). CDR1 is MNHEY and CDR2 is SMNVEV in the germline V gene (reference sequence). This CDR3 is 15 amino acids long. The V and J ends lost 6 bases and 2 bases respectively, with 16 bases between them. CDR3 region: CASRKGAGANYGYTF. In nucleotides, the CDR3 is TGTGCCAGCAGAAAAGGCGCGGGGGCAAACTATGGCTACACCTTC.

This rearrangement joins TRBV7-3 to TRBJ2-7; TRBD1 matches at 9 bases. Germline values: CDR1 SGHTA, CDR2 FQGTGA. CDR3 size: 15 residues. V shed 3 bases and J 1 base; nucleotides not matched to a gene: 4. In DNA, the CDR3 is TGTGCCAGCAGCTTTTCCGGGACAGGGTCCTACGAGCAGTACTTC. Translated, it gives CASSFSGTGSYEQYF.

In regard to this clone: The sample carries other DNA sequences with the same CDR3. The rearrangement joins TRBV20-1 to TRBJ2-1; D is uncertain. Deletions cut 1 base from V and 5 bases from J, with 3 bases between. The CDR3 is 11 amino acids. Germline lookup yields CDR1 DFQATT and CDR2 SNEGSKA (reference sequence). The CDR3 DNA reads as TGCAGTGCTAGAGCCGACAATGAGCAGTTCTTC. Its translation: CSARADNEQFF.